These T cell receptor beta chains were read from a single sample in a study of T cell changes during pregnancy in multiple sclerosis. The table came from immunoSEQ multiplex PCR; TCRdb's copy has only in-frame clones and leaves some out. The table has tens of thousands of clones, around 90% seen once. The specimen was CD4+ T cells from peripheral blood mononuclear cells, collected before pregnancy. The receptors stem from a female donor with multiple sclerosis, enrolled in a pregnancy study. CDR3s include the opening cysteine and the closing phenylalanine or tryptophan. Fields, in order: CDR3 length, V gene, CDR3 protein.

>13|TRBV30
CAWTNSGANVLTF
>16|TRBV5-1
CASSLATSGGEETQYF
>15|TRBV7-7
CASSPGVGGTDMQYF
>17|TRBV11-2
CASSRTHVRGSTDTQYF
>16|TRBV5-4
CASSLTGQSSYNEQFF
>15|TRBV10-3
CAISDSDRGGYEQYF
>17|TRBV5-4
CASSPQMGSVPNTEAFF
>18|TRBV19
CASSIPGLAGVSPYEQYF
>14|TRBV6-5
CASTPGQPRLEQYF
>14|TRBV5-1
CASSAGQSNTEAFF
>15|TRBV6-1
CASSLTVDSGNTIYF
>13|TRBV10-3
CAVRDFTVDTQYF
>13|TRBV5-4
CASSLGTDSIQYF
>15|TRBV7-2
CASSPQRGASYEQYF
>15|TRBV13
CASSLTGQGALEQYF
>15|TRBV18
CASSPGPGGFSPLHF
>15|TRBV27
CASSRDTTGNQPQHF
>15|TRBV18
CASSPGTGFSNEQYF
>14|TRBV29-1
CSVDSTSGSETQYF
>14|TRBV6-5
CASSPGTFNQPQHF
>14|TRBV5-5
CASSPLTTLVPLHF
>14|TRBV18
CASSPLQGNTEAFF
>17|TRBV28
CASSRLAGGPTNNEQFF
>17|TRBV11-3
CATQDGAGEYFFHEQYF
>17|TRBV4-2
CASSPTGEAGDKNIQYF
>14|TRBV29-1
CSVRGLRANTEAFF
>14|TRBV7-3
CASSLMPGGYGYTF
>15|TRBV7-3
CASSLSFLAWDEQFF
>16|TRBV6-1
CASSETPLGSEGEQYF
>12|TRBV28
CASTDRYNEQYF
>14|TRBV2
CASSRDRGSYGYTF
>17|TRBV4-3
CASSQDWTGGPYNEQFF
>13|TRBV4-3
CASSPGVTDTQYF
>13|TRBV11-2
CASSAGTVKDQYF
>13|TRBV28
CASSPGQESGYTF
>16|TRBV11-3
CASSTRQGGLNEKLFF
>14|TRBV29-1
CSVEVRGVGTEAFF
>15|TRBV9
CASSVTGGRDEKLFF
>14|TRBV5-1
CASSNGGRDTEAFF
>14|TRBV6-1
CASSEAPRNQPQHF
>12|TRBV6-6
CASSRGGTEAFF
>14|TRBV6-6
CASSARDRSYEQYF